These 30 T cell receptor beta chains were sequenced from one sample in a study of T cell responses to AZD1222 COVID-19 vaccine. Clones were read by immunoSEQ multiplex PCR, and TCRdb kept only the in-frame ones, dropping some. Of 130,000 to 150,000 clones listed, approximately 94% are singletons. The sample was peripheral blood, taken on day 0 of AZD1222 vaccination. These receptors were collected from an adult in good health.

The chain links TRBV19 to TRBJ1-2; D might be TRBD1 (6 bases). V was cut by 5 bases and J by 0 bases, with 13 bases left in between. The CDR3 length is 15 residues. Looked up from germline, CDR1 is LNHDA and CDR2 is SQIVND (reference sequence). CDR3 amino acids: CASSLRTVANYGYTF. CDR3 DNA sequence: TGTGCCAGTAGTCTCAGGACAGTAGCTAACTATGGCTACACCTTC.

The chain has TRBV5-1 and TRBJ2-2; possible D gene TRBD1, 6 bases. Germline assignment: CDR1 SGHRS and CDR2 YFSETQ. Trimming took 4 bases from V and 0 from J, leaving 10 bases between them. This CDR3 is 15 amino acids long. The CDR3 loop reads CASSTGQTNTGELFF. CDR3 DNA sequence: TGCGCCAGCAGCACCGGACAGACGAACACCGGGGAGCTGTTTTTT. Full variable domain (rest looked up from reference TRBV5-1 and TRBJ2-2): KAGVTQTPRYLIKTRGQQVTLSCSPISGHRSVSWYQQTPGQGLQFLFEYFSETQRNKGNFPGRFSGRQFSNSRSEMNVSTLELGDSALYLCASSTGQTNTGELFFGEGSRLTVL.

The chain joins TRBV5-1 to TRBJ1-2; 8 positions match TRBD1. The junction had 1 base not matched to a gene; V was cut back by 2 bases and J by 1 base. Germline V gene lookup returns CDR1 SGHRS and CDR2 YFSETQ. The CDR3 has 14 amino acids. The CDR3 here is CASSFGQGNYGYTF. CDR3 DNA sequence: TGCGCCAGCAGCTTTGGACAGGGTAACTATGGCTACACCTTC. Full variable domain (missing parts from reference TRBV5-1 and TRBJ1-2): KAGVTQTPRYLIKTRGQQVTLSCSPISGHRSVSWYQQTPGQGLQFLFEYFSETQRNKGNFPGRFSGRQFSNSRSEMNVSTLELGDSALYLCASSFGQGNYGYTFGSGTRLTVV.

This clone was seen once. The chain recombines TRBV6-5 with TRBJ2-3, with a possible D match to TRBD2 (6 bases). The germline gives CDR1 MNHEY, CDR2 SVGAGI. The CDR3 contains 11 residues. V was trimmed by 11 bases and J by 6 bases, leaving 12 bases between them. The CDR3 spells CAGGTLDTQYF. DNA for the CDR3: TGTGCCGGAGGGACTTTGGATACGCAGTATTTT.

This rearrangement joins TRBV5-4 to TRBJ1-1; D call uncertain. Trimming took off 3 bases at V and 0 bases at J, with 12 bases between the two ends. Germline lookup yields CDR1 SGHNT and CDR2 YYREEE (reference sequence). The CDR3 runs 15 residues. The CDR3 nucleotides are TGTGCCAGCAGCTCGACACAGAGAGTGAACACTGAAGCTTTCTTT. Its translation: CASSSTQRVNTEAFF.

The CDR3 spells CASSYRGPRTYSNQPQHF. In DNA, the CDR3 is TGTGCCAGTAGCTACAGGGGCCCTCGGACCTATAGCAATCAGCCCCAGCATTTT. The rearrangement links TRBV19 to TRBJ1-5; 7 nucleotides line up with TRBD1. Germline V gene lookup returns CDR1 LNHDA and CDR2 SQIVND (reference sequence). V dropped 6 bases and J dropped 0; count of bases not matched to a gene: 14. The CDR3 has 18 amino acids. Full variable domain (missing parts from reference TRBV19 and TRBJ1-5): DGGITQSPKYLFRKEGQNVTLSCEQNLNHDAMYWYRQDPGQGLRLIYYSQIVNDFQKGDIAEGYSVSREKKESFPLTVTSAQKNPTAFYLCASSYRGPRTYSNQPQHFGDGTRLSIL.

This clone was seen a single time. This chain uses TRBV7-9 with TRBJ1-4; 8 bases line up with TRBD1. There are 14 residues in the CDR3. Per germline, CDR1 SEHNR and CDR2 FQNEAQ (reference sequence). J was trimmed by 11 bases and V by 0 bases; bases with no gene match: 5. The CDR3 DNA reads TGTGCCAGCAGCTTAGCTATAACAGGGGGGAAACTGTTTTTT. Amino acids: CASSLAITGGKLFF.

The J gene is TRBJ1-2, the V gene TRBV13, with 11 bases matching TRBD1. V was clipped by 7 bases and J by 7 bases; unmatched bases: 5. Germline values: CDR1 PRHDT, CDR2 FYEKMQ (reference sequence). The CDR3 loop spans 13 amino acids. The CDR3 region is CASKGQGVGGYTF. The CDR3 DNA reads TGTGCCAGCAAGGGACAGGGGGTGGGTGGCTACACCTTC.

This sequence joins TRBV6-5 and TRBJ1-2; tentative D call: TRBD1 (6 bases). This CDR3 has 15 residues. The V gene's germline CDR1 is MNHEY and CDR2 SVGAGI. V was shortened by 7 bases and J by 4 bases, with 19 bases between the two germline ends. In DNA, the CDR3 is TGTGCCAGCACAAATACAGGGAACTTTTTCTATGGCTACACCTTC. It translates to CASTNTGNFFYGYTF.

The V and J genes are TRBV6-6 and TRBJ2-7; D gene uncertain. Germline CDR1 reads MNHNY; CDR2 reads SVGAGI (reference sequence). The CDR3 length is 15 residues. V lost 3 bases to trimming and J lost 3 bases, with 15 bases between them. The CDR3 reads CASSYGLPLGYEQYF. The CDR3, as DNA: TGTGCCAGCAGTTATGGGCTACCCCTGGGCTACGAGCAGTACTTC.

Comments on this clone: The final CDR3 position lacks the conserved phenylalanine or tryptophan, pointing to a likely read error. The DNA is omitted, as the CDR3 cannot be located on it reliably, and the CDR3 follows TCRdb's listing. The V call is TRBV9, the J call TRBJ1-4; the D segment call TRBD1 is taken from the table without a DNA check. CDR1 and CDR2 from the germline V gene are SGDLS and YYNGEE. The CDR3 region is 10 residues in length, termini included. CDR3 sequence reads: CASSVATVLG.

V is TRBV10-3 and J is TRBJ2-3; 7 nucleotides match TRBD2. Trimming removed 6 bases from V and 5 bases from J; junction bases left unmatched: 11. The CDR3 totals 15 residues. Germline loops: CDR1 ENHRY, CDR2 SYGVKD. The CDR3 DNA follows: TGTGCCATCAGACCCAGGGAGGGTGTCGTAGATACGCAGTATTTT. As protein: CAIRPREGVVDTQYF.

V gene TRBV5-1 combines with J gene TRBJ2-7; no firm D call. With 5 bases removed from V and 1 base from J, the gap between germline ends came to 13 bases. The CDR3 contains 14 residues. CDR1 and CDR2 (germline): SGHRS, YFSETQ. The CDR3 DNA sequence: TGCGCCAGCAGACTGAGAACGGAATCCTACGAGCAGTACTTC. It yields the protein CASRLRTESYEQYF.

CDR3 loop: CASSHPRVSTDTQYF. CDR3 DNA: TGTGCCAGCAGCCACCCGAGGGTTAGCACAGATACGCAGTATTTT. The genes are TRBV6-5 and TRBJ2-3; perhaps TRBD2 as D (5 bases). Trimming took 6 bases from V and 0 from J, leaving 13 bases between them. The germline gives CDR1 MNHEY, CDR2 SVGAGI. The CDR3 is 15 residues long.

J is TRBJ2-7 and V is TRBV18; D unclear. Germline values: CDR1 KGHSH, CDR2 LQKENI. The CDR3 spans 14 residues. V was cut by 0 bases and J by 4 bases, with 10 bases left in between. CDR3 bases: TGTGCCAGCTCACCACCCTCTCCTGGGTACGAGCAGTACTTC. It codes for CASSPPSPGYEQYF.

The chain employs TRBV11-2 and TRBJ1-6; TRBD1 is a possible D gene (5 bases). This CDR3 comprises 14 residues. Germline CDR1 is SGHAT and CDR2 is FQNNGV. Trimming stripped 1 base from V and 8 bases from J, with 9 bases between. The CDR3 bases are TGTGCCAGCAGCTTAGGGGACCGCTATTCACCCCTCCACTTT. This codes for CASSLGDRYSPLHF.

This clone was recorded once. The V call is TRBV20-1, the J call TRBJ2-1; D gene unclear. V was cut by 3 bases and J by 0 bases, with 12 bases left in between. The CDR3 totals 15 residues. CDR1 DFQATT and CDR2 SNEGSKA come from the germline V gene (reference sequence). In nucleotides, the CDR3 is TGCAGTGCTAGTGACCCGCGGAGCTCCTACAATGAGCAGTTCTTC. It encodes CSASDPRSSYNEQFF.

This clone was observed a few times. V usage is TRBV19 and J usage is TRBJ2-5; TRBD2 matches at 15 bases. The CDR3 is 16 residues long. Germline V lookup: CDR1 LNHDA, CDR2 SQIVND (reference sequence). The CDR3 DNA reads TGTGCGAGCCGGACTAGCGGGAGGGGTTGGCAAGAGACCCAGTACTTC. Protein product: CASRTSGRGWQETQYF.

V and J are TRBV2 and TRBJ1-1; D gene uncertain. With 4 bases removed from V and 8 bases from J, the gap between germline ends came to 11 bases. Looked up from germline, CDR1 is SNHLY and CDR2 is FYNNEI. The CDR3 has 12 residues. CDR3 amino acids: CASSARPEEAFF. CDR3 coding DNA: TGTGCCAGCAGTGCTAGGCCAGAGGAAGCTTTCTTT. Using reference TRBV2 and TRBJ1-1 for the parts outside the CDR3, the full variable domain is EPEVTQTPSHQVTQMGQEVILRCVPISNHLYFYWYRQILGQKVEFLVSFYNNEISEKSEIFDDQFSVERPDGSNFTLKIRSTKLEDSAMYFCASSARPEEAFFGQGTRLTVV.

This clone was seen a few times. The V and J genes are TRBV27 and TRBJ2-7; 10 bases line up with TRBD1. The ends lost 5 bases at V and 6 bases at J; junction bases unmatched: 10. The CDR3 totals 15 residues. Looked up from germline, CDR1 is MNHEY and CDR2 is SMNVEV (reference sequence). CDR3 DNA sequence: TGTGCCAGCAGTCCCTCCGGGACAGGGGTCGGCGAGCAGTACTTC. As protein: CASSPSGTGVGEQYF.

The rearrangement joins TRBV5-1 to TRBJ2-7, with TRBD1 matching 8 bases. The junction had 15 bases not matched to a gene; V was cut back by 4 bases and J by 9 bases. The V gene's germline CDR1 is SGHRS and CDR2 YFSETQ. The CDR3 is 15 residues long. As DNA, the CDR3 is TGCGCCAGCAGCACAGGGGGTACCCCTCTCGGAAGGCAGTACTTC. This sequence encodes CASSTGGTPLGRQYF.

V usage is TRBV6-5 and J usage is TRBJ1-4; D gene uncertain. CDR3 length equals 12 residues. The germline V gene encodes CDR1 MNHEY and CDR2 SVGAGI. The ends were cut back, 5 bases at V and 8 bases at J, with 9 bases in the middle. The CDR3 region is CASSPREEKLFF. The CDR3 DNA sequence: TGTGCCAGCAGTCCCCGCGAGGAAAAACTGTTTTTT.

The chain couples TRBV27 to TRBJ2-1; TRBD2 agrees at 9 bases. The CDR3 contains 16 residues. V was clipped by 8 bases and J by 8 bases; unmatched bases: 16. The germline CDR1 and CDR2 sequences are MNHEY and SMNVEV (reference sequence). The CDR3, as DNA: TGTGCCAGCGTTAGTTTACGGGCGGGAGGGCCGCATGAGCAGTTCTTC. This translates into CASVSLRAGGPHEQFF.

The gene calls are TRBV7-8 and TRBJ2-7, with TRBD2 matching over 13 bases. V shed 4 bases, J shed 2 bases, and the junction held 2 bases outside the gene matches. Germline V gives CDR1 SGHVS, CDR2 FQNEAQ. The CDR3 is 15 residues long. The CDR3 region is CASSSTSGGTYEQYF. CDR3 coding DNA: TGTGCCAGCAGCTCGACTAGCGGGGGGACCTACGAGCAGTACTTC.

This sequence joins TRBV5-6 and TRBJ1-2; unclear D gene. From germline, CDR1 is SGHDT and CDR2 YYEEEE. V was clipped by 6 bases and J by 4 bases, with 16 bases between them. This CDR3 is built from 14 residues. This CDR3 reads CASTPSVGSYGYTF. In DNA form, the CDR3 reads TGTGCCAGCACCCCTTCGGTCGGGTCCTATGGCTACACCTTC.

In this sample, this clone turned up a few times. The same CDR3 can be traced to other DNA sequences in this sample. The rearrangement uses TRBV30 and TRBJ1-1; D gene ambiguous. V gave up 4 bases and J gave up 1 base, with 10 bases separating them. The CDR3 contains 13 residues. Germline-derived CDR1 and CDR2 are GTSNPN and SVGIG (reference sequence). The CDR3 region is CAWTPNGNTEAFF. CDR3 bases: TGTGCCTGGACCCCGAATGGGAACACTGAAGCTTTCTTT.

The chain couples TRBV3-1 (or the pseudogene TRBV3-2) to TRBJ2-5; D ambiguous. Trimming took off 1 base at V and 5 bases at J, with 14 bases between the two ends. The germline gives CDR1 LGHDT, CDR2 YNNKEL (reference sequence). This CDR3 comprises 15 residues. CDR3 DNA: TGTGCCAGCAGCCAAGGCACGCCCGGCGTGGAGACCCAGTACTTC. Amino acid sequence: CASSQGTPGVETQYF.

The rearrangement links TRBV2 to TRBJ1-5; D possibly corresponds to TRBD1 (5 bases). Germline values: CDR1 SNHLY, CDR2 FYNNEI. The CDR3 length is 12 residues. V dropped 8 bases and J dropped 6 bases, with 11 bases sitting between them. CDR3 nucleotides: TGTGCCAGCCGAGGGGAGGGTCAGCCCCAGCATTTT. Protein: CASRGEGQPQHF.

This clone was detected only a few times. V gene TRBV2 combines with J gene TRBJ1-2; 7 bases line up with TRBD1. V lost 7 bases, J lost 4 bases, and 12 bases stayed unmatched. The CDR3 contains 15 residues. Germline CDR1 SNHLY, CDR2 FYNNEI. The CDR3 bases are TGTGCCAGCACCAGAGGACAGGTTGATTTCTATGGCTACACCTTC. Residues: CASTRGQVDFYGYTF.

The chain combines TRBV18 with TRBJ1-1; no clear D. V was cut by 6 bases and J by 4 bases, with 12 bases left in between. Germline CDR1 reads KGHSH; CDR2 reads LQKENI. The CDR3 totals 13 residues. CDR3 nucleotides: TGTGCCAGCTCGCCTGGTTCGGGCACTGAAGCTTTCTTT. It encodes CASSPGSGTEAFF. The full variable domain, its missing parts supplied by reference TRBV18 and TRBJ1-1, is NAGVMQNPRHLVRRRGQEARLRCSPMKGHSHVYWYRQLPEEGLKFMVYLQKENIIDESGMPKERFSAEFPKEGPSILRIQQVVRGDSAAYFCASSPGSGTEAFFGQGTRLTVV.